Listed below are T cell receptor beta chains from one sample, sequenced in a study of tumor-infiltrating lymphocytes in primary liver carcinoma. TCRdb processed the multiplex PCR reads anew with MiXCR; each CDR3 protein has one entry. The table shows tens of thousands of distinct CDR3 sequences, with over 65% occurring only once. Sequencing used liver tumor tissue from sampling region 5. The receptors shown here come from a man aged 40-55 years with primary liver carcinoma and hepatitis B virus infection. Both conserved end residues are part of each CDR3. D genes are given only for firm matches. Where a row states a size, it is once, few, many or the class of an expanded clone; other rows omit it.

d_call: .
v_call: TRBV6-1
j_call: TRBJ1-5
clone_size: .
cdr3_nt: TGTGCCAGCACCCCAGGATATAGCAATCAGTCCCAGCATTTT
cdr3_aa: CASTPGYSNQSQHF

d_call: .
v_call: TRBV5-6
j_call: TRBJ2-7
clone_size: .
cdr3_nt: TGTGCCAGCACCTGGACGGGTCAACCCTACGAGCAGTACTTC
cdr3_aa: CASTWTGQPYEQYF

d_call: .
v_call: TRBV18
j_call: TRBJ2-4
clone_size: .
cdr3_nt: TGTGCCAGCTCACCCTTCTCCAGGGGCAAAAACATTCAGTACTTC
cdr3_aa: CASSPFSRGKNIQYF

d_call: TRBD2
v_call: TRBV12-3/TRBV12-4
j_call: TRBJ2-7
clone_size: many
cdr3_nt: TGTGCCAGCAGTTTCATGCAGGCTAGCGGGGGCGAGCAGTACTTC
cdr3_aa: CASSFMQASGGEQYF

d_call: .
v_call: TRBV6-1
j_call: TRBJ2-7
clone_size: .
cdr3_nt: TGTGCCGGCACCCCTCGAAGGGGGGCAATACTCGAGCAGTACTTC
cdr3_aa: CAGTPRRGAILEQYF

d_call: .
v_call: TRBV2
j_call: TRBJ2-3
clone_size: .
cdr3_nt: TGTGCCAGCAGTCGGACAGGCACAGATACGCAGTATTTT
cdr3_aa: CASSRTGTDTQYF

d_call: .
v_call: TRBV11-2
j_call: TRBJ2-7
clone_size: .
cdr3_nt: TGCGCAAGCAGCCCGGGACCAGGAGCCTGCGAGCAGTACTTC
cdr3_aa: CASSPGPGACEQYF

d_call: .
v_call: TRBV2
j_call: TRBJ2-7
clone_size: once
cdr3_nt: TGTGCCAGCAGTGGCCGTTGGACGGAATCCTACGAGCGGTACTTC
cdr3_aa: CASSGRWTESYERYF

d_call: TRBD1
v_call: TRBV6-1
j_call: TRBJ2-6
clone_size: .
cdr3_nt: TGTGCCAACAGACCGGGACAGGGGATCGGGGCCAACGTCCTGACTTTC
cdr3_aa: CANRPGQGIGANVLTF

d_call: .
v_call: TRBV28
j_call: TRBJ2-2
clone_size: many
cdr3_nt: TGTGCCAGCATTCCCTTGCGGGGAGTAGGGGGCCCGACCGGGGAGCTGTTTTTT
cdr3_aa: CASIPLRGVGGPTGELFF

d_call: .
v_call: TRBV5-5
j_call: TRBJ2-2
clone_size: many
cdr3_nt: TGTGCCAGCAGCCCACTCCCTGCGGAGGGACGGAGCACCGGGGAGCTGTTTTTT
cdr3_aa: CASSPLPAEGRSTGELFF